This entry lists 18 T cell receptor beta chains sequenced from one sample in a study of T cell responses to AZD1222 COVID-19 vaccine. Data came from immunoSEQ multiplex PCR; TCRdb stores just in-frame clones and leaves some out. The data show some 120,000 clones, over 75% seen once. The sequences come from peripheral blood, collected on day 0 of AZD1222 vaccination. The receptors were gathered from an adult in good health.

The V and J genes are TRBV5-6 and TRBJ1-1, with D uncertain. The V gene's germline CDR1 is SGHDT and CDR2 YYEEEE. CDR3 length: 15 amino acids. V lost 0 bases and J lost 7, with 16 bases in between. In DNA form, the CDR3 reads TGTGCCAGCAGCTTGGGGTACCGGGCCACCGTTGAAGCTTTCTTT. Amino acid sequence: CASSLGYRATVEAFF. Full variable domain (missing parts from reference TRBV5-6 and TRBJ1-1): DAGVTQSPTHLIKTRGQQVTLRCSPKSGHDTVSWYQQALGQGPQFIFQYYEEEERQRGNFPDRFSGHQFPNYSSELNVNALLLGDSALYLCASSLGYRATVEAFFGQGTRLTVV.

A single count supports this clone. The chain uses TRBV20-1 and TRBJ2-7; maybe TRBD2 (5 bases). The germline V gene has CDR1 DFQATT and CDR2 SNEGSKA (reference sequence). The CDR3 spans 15 residues. V was trimmed by 3 bases and J by 0 bases, leaving 15 bases between them. The CDR3 DNA reads TGCAGTGCTAGTCGCACCGGGATTTCCTCCTACGAGCAGTACTTC. This sequence encodes CSASRTGISSYEQYF.

The J gene is TRBJ1-3, the V gene TRBV5-6; D might be TRBD1 (5 bases). The CDR3 runs 15 residues. V was cut by 0 bases and J by 3 bases, with 10 bases left in between. Germline values: CDR1 SGHDT, CDR2 YYEEEE. This chain's CDR3 is CASSLAAGGGNTIYF. The CDR3, as DNA: TGTGCCAGCAGCTTGGCAGCTGGGGGTGGAAACACCATATATTTT.

The chain recombines TRBV5-5 with TRBJ2-2; 11 bases are shared with TRBD1. The CDR3 has 17 residues. Per germline, CDR1 SGHKS and CDR2 YYEKEE (reference sequence). V shed 2 bases, J shed 6 bases, and the junction held 9 bases outside the gene matches. The CDR3 DNA is TGTGCCAGCAGCTTCTTATCCGGACAGGGGGCGTCCGGGGAGCTGTTTTTT. Residues: CASSFLSGQGASGELFF.

The J gene is TRBJ1-5, the V gene TRBV10-1; no reliable D call. Germline CDR1 reads WNHNN; CDR2 reads SYGVQD (reference sequence). V was cut by 7 bases and J by 7 bases, with 17 bases left in between. The CDR3 length is 14 residues. DNA of the CDR3: TGCGCCAGCACTAAAGGGAGGGATACCCAGCCCCAGCATTTT. It is translated as CASTKGRDTQPQHF.

This chain uses TRBV6-5 with TRBJ1-6, with D perhaps matching TRBD1 (6 bases). Germline loops: CDR1 MNHEY, CDR2 SVGAGI. The ends were cut back, 0 bases at V and 13 bases at J, with 19 bases in the middle. There are 16 residues in the CDR3. This CDR3 reads CASSYSLDGGRNPLHF. The CDR3 region has the DNA TGTGCCAGCAGTTACTCCCTTGACGGGGGGCGAAATCCCCTCCACTTT.

This chain joins TRBV19 and TRBJ1-2; weak D call: TRBD1 (5 bases). Germline CDR1 LNHDA, CDR2 SQIVND (reference sequence). Trimming pared 6 bases from V and 4 bases from J, leaving 12 bases between. The CDR3 is 13 amino acids. The CDR3 DNA reads as TGTGCCAGTAGACGGACAAGGGTCTATGGCTACACCTTC. It codes for CASRRTRVYGYTF.

The V call is TRBV28, the J call TRBJ2-1; tentatively, D is TRBD2 (5 bases). This CDR3 contains 15 residues. The germline CDR1 and CDR2 sequences are MDHEN and SYDVKM. Trimming pared 2 bases from V and 7 bases from J, leaving 15 bases between. CDR3 protein: CASSLPPSAANEQFF. The CDR3 DNA sequence: TGTGCCAGCAGTTTACCCCCGTCAGCGGCGAATGAGCAGTTCTTC.

This sequence joins TRBV3-1 (or the pseudogene TRBV3-2) and TRBJ2-1; perhaps D is TRBD1 or TRBD2 (5 bases each). V was trimmed by 4 bases and J by 8 bases, leaving 15 bases between them. CDR1 is LGHDT, CDR2 YNNKEL, per germline (reference sequence). The CDR3 runs to 14 residues. CDR3 in DNA: TGTGCCAGCAGCCGGGACGGACCTTGGGATGAGCAGTTCTTC. Amino acids: CASSRDGPWDEQFF.

The chain joins TRBV10-1 to TRBJ1-3; D is undetermined. Trimming cost V 3 bases and J 3 bases, with 9 bases left between them. This CDR3 is built from 14 residues. Germline CDR1 WNHNN, CDR2 SYGVQD (reference sequence). CDR3 sequence reads: CASSDRKSGNTIYF. The CDR3 DNA reads TGCGCCAGCAGTGATCGAAAGAGTGGAAACACCATATATTTT.

The rearrangement uses TRBV7-8 and TRBJ2-7; 8 bases agree with TRBD2. Germline values: CDR1 SGHVS, CDR2 FQNEAQ. There are 14 residues in the CDR3. Trimming cost V 1 base and J 6 bases; bases outside gene matches: 5. In DNA, the CDR3 is TGTGCCAGCAGCTTAGTTCGAGCGGGGGCCGAGCAGTACTTC. Its protein is CASSLVRAGAEQYF.

The chain uses TRBV3-1 (or the pseudogene TRBV3-2) and TRBJ2-2, with 9 bases aligning to TRBD2. Losses at the gene ends were 4 bases for V and 4 bases for J; bases not matched to a gene: 4. The CDR3 has 15 residues. Germline V gene lookup returns CDR1 LGHDT and CDR2 YNNKEL (reference sequence). The CDR3 coding sequence is TGTGCCAGCAGCCCTCTAGCGGGACTCACCGGGGAGCTGTTTTTT. Its protein is CASSPLAGLTGELFF.

V is TRBV27 and J is TRBJ1-6; unclear D gene. This CDR3 spans 16 amino acids. Germline CDR1 and CDR2: MNHEY and SMNVEV (reference sequence). Trimming cost V 2 bases and J 0 bases, with 8 bases left between them. DNA for the CDR3: TGTGCCAGCAGTTTAATGGCTAGCTCCTATAATTCACCCCTCCACTTT. Amino acids: CASSLMASSYNSPLHF.

The chain combines TRBV7-2 with TRBJ2-7, with a weak D call TRBD1 (7 bases). There are 14 residues in the CDR3. V lost 5 bases to trimming and J lost 3 bases, with 14 bases between them. CDR1 is SGHTA and CDR2 is FQGNSA in the germline V gene. CDR3 amino acids: CASSGGQGGYEQYF. CDR3 nucleotides: TGTGCCAGCAGCGGCGGGCAGGGGGGCTACGAGCAGTACTTC. Drawing the rest from reference TRBV7-2 and TRBJ2-7, the complete variable domain is GAGVSQSPSNKVTEKGKDVELRCDPISGHTALYWYRQSLGQGLEFLIYFQGNSAPDKSGLPSDRFSAERTGGSVSTLTIQRTQQEDSAVYLCASSGGQGGYEQYFGPGTRLTVT.

V usage is TRBV10-3 and J usage is TRBJ2-3; 7 nucleotides match TRBD2. CDR3 length: 16 residues. V shed 4 bases and J 2 bases; nucleotides not matched to a gene: 9. Looked up from germline, CDR1 is ENHRY and CDR2 is SYGVKD. The CDR3 sequence: CAISGRTRGNTDTQYF. The CDR3 region has the DNA TGTGCCATCAGTGGTCGGACTAGAGGGAACACAGATACGCAGTATTTT.

This clone was counted only a few times. The chain is built from TRBV19 and TRBJ2-5; D is uncertain. Trimming left V 0 bases short and J 5 bases short, with 16 bases between. CDR3 length: 16 amino acids. Germline V gives CDR1 LNHDA, CDR2 SQIVND (reference sequence). The CDR3 coding sequence is TGTGCCAGTAGTATAGATTTCGGGTTGGAAGGGGAGACCCAGTACTTC. It encodes CASSIDFGLEGETQYF.

The chain recombines TRBV7-8 with TRBJ2-5; D remains ambiguous. Germline V gene sequence: CDR1 SGHVS, CDR2 FQNEAQ. The CDR3 consists of 11 residues. Trimming left V 5 bases short and J 5 bases short, with 6 bases between. This CDR3 is CASSLAETQYF. DNA for the CDR3: TGTGCCAGCAGCCTCGCGGAGACCCAGTACTTC.

V usage is TRBV13 and J usage is TRBJ2-5; maybe TRBD1 (5 bases). CDR3 length: 15 amino acids. V was cut by 5 bases and J by 2 bases, with 15 bases left in between. From germline, CDR1 is PRHDT and CDR2 FYEKMQ (reference sequence). In nucleotides, the CDR3 is TGTGCCAGCAGCCCCGCCTGGGGCGTACAAGAGACCCAGTACTTC. Amino acids: CASSPAWGVQETQYF. The variable domain in full, completed from reference TRBV13 and TRBJ2-5, reads AAGVIQSPRHLIKEKRETATLKCYPIPRHDTVYWYQQGPGQDPQFLISFYEKMQSDKGSIPDRFSAQQFSDYHSELNMSSLELGDSALYFCASSPAWGVQETQYFGPGTRLLVL.